Below are 2 T cell receptor beta chains sequenced from a single sample in a study of vaccination and CD4 T cells after COVID-19. The treatment was: approximately nine-day PBMC culture with coronavirus spike peptide pools or control peptides (ViraFEST assay). Their antigens remain unidentified. Sequencing of DNA taken from cultured CD4+ T cells relied on the Oncomine TCR Beta short-read assay. In TCRdb, the PCR reads were re-called with MiXCR into one record per CDR3 protein. The sample lists approximately 15,000 distinct CDR3 sequences, 35% to 50% occurring once. Material: CD4+ T cells from blood, cultured in vitro, obtained before SARS-CoV-2 vaccination. The receptors were sampled from a human donor who had recovered from COVID-19.

This clonotype was detected a few times. The gene calls are TRBV19 and TRBJ1-5; tentative D call: TRBD1 (5 bases). V lost 5 bases to trimming and J lost 0 bases, with 17 bases between them. The CDR3 consists of 17 residues. The germline CDR1 and CDR2 sequences are LNHDA and SQIVND (reference sequence). The CDR3 DNA reads as TGTGCCAGTAGTTCCTTTCCAGGGCAAAATAGCAATCAGCCCCAGCATTTT. This codes for CASSSFPGQNSNQPQHF.

This chain links TRBV20-1 with TRBJ2-1; the D gene is possibly TRBD2 (6 bases). The V and J ends lost 2 bases and 5 bases respectively, with 16 bases between them. CDR1 is DFQATT, CDR2 SNEGSKA, per germline (reference sequence). CDR3 size: 15 residues. Written as DNA, the CDR3 is TGCAGTGCTAGATTCCGACTAGTGGCGGACAATGAGCAGTTCTTC. Translation: CSARFRLVADNEQFF.